The sequence of this TCR beta chain was determined in a study of blood T cells in healthy people across ages. Study background: Using template switching, researchers captured about one barcoded beta molecule for each two T cells.

V lost 4 bases to trimming and J lost 3 bases, with 15 bases between them. This CDR3 comprises 15 residues. Germline V gene sequence: CDR1 SNHLY, CDR2 FYNNEI. It was with a sample-barcoded 5' primer and a J-beta primer mix that a second PCR of about 7 to 12 cycles was run. TCRdb used MiXCR to reprocess the 5' RACE reads, holding one entry per CDR3 protein. This table holds 800,000 to 950,000 distinct CDR3 sequences, around 48% found once. This TCR came from a man aged 25-45 years in good health. J is TRBJ1-2 and V is TRBV2; TRBD1 is a possible D gene (6 bases). Sequenced input: blood. CDR3 loop: CASSVNVDSDYGYTF. As DNA, the CDR3 is TGTGCCAGCAGTGTCAATGTGGACAGCGACTATGGCTACACCTTC. The whole variable domain, remainder taken from reference TRBV2 and TRBJ1-2, is EPEVTQTPSHQVTQMGQEVILRCVPISNHLYFYWYRQILGQKVEFLVSFYNNEISEKSEIFDDQFSVERPDGSNFTLKIRSTKLEDSAMYFCASSVNVDSDYGYTFGSGTRLTVV.